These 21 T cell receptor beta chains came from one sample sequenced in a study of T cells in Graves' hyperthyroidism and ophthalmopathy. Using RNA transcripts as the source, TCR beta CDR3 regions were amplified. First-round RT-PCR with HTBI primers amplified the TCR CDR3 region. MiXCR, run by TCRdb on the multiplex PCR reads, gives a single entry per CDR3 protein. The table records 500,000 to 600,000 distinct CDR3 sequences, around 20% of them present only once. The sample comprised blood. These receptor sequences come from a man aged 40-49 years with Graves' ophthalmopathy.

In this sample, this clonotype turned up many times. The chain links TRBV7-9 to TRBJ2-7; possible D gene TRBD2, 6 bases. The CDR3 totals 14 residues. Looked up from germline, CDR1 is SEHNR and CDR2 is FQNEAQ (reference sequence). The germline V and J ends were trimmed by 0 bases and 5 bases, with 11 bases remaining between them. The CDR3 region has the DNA TGTGCCAGCAGCTTAGCCAGCGGGTTCCACGAGCAGTACTTC. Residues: CASSLASGFHEQYF.

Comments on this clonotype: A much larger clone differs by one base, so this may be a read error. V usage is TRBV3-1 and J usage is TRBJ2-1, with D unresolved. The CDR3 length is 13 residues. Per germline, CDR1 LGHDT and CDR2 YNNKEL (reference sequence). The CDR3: CASSQLSFNEQSF. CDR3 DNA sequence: TGTGCCAGCAGCCAATTGAGTTTCAATGAGCAGTCCTTC.

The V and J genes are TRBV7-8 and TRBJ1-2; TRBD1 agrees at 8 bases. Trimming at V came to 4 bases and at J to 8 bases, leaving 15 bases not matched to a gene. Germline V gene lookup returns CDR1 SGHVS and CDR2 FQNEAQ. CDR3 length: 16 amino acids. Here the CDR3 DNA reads TGTGCCAGCAGCTCCCTCAGGACAGGGAGGACGGGCGGCTACACCTTC. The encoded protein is CASSSLRTGRTGGYTF.

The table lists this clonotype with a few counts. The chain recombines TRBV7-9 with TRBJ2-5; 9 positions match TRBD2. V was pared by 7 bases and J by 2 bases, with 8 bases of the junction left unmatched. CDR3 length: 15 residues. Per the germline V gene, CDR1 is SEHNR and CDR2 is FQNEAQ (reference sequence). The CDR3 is CASTSSGAPQETQYF. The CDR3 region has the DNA TGTGCCAGCACGTCTAGCGGGGCACCTCAAGAGACCCAGTACTTC. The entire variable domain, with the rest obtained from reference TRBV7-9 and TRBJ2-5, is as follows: DTGVSQNPRHKITKRGQNVTFRCDPISEHNRLYWYRQTLGQGPEFLTYFQNEAQLEKSRLLSDRFSAERPKGSFSTLEIQRTEQGDSAMYLCASTSSGAPQETQYFGPGTRLLVL.

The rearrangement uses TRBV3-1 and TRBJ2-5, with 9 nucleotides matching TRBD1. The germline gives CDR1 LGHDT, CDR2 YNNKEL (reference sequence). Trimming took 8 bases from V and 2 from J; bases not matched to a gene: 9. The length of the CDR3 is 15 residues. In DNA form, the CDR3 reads TGTGCCAGCCAAGGGACAGGGATTGTACAAGAGACCCAGTACTTC. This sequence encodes CASQGTGIVQETQYF.

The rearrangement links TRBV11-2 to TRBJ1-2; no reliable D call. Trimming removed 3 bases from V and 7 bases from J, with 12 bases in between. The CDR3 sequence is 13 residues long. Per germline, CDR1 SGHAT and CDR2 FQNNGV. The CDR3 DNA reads TGTGCCAGCAGCTTGAAGGATTTACCTGGCTACACCTTC. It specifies CASSLKDLPGYTF. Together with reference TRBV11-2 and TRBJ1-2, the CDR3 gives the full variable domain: EAGVAQSPRYKIIEKRQSVAFWCNPISGHATLYWYQQILGQGPKLLIQFQNNGVVDDSQLPKDRFSAERLKGVDSTLKIQPAKLEDSAVYLCASSLKDLPGYTFGSGTRLTVV.

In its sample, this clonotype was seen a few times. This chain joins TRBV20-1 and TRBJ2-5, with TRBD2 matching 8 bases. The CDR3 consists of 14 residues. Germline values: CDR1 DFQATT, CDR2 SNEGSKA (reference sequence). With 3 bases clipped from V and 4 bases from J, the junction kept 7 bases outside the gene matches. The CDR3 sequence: CSASAAGVRETQYF. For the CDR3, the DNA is TGCAGTGCTAGCGCAGCGGGAGTACGAGAGACCCAGTACTTC.

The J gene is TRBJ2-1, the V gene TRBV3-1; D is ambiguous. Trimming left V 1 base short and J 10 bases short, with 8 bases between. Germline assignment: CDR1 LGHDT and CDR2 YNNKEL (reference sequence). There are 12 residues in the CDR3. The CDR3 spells CASSQGIWEQFF. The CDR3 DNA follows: TGTGCCAGCAGCCAAGGTATCTGGGAGCAGTTCTTC.

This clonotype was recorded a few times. The CDR3 here is CSARPGTGVYEQYF. Here the CDR3 DNA reads TGCAGTGCTAGGCCCGGGACAGGGGTCTACGAGCAGTACTTC. The chain combines TRBV20-1 with TRBJ2-7; TRBD1 agrees at 10 bases. The CDR3 is 14 amino acids. Germline CDR1 DFQATT, CDR2 SNEGSKA (reference sequence). V shed 3 bases, J shed 3 bases, and the junction held 5 bases outside the gene matches.

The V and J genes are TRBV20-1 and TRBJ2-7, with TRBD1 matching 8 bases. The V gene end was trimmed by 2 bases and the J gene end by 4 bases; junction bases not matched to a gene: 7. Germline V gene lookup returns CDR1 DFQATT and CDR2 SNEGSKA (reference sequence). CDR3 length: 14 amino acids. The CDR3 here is CSARNQDRVYEQYF. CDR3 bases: TGCAGTGCTAGAAATCAGGACAGGGTGTACGAGCAGTACTTC.

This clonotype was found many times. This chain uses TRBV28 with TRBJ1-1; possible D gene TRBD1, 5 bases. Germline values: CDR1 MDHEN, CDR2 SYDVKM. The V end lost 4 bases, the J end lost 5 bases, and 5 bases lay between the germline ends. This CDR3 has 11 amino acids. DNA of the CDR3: TGTGCCAGCAGTTGGGGGACTGAAGCTTTCTTT. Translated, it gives CASSWGTEAFF.

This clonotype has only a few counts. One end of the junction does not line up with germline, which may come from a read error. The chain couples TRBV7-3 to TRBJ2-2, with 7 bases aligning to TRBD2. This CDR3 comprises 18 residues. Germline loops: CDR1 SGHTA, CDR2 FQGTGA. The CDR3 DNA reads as TGTGCCAGCAGCTTAAGCCCTGGCGGGAGCGCGAACACCGGGGAGCTGGTTTTT. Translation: CASSLSPGGSANTGELVF. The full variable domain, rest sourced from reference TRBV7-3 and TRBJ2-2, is GAGVSQTPSNKVTEKGKYVELRCDPISGHTALYWYRQSLGQGPEFLIYFQGTGAADDSGLPNDRFFAVRPEGSVSTLKIQRTERGDSAVYLCASSLSPGGSANTGELVFGEGSRLTVL.

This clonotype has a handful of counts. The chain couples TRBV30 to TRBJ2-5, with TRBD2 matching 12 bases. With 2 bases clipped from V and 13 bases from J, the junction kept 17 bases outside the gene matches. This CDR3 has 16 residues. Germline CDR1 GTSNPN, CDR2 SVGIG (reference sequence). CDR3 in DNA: TGTGCCTGGAGTCCAGGGGCGACTAGCGGGAGCCCCTTTGCGTACTTC. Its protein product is CAWSPGATSGSPFAYF.

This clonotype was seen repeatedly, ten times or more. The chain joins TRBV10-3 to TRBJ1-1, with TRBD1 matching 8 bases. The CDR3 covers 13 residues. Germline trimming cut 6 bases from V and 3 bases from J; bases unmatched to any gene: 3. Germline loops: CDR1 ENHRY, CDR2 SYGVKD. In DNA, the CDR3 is TGTGCCATCAGGCAGACAGGGGACACTGAAGCTTTCTTT. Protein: CAIRQTGDTEAFF.

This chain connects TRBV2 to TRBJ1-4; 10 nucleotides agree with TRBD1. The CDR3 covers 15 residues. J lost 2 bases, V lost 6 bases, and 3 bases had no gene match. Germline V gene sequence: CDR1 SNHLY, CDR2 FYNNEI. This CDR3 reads CASRRQGATNEKLFF. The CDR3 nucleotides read TGTGCCAGCAGAAGACAGGGGGCGACTAATGAAAAACTGTTTTTT.

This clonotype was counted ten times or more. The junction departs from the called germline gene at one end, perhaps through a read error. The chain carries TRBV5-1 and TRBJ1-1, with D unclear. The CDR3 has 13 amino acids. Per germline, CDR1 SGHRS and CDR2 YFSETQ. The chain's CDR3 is CASSLVGYTEAFF. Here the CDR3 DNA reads TGTGCCAGCAGCTTAGTAGGCTACACTGAAGCTTTCTTT.

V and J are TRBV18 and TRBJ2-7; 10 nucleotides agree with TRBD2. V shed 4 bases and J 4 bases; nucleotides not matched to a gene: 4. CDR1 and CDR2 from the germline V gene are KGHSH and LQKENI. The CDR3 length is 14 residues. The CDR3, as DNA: TGTGCCAGCTCACGGGCTAGCGGGAGTTACGAGCAGTACTTC. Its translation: CASSRASGSYEQYF.

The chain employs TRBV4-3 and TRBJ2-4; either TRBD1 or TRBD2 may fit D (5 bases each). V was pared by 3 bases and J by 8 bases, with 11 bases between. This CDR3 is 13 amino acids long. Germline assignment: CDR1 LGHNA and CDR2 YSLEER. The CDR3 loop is CASSQGTSDIQYF. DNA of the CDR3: TGCGCCAGCAGCCAGGGGACCTCGGACATTCAGTACTTC.

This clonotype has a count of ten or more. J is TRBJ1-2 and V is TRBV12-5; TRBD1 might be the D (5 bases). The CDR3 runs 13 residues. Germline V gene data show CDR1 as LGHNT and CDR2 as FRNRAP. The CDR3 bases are TGTGCAACGGTGCACAGGATAGTGTCTGGCTACACCTTC. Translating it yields CATVHRIVSGYTF. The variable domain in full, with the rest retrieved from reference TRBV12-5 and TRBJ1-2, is DARVTQTPRHKVTEMGQEVTMRCQPILGHNTVFWYRQTMMQGLELLAYFRNRAPLDDSGMPKDRFSAEMPDATLATLKIQPSEPRDSAVYFCATVHRIVSGYTFGSGTRLTVV.

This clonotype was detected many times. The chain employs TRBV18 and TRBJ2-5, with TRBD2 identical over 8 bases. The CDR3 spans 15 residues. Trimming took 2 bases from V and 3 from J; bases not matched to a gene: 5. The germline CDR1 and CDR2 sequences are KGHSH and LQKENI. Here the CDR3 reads CASSPGGAGEETQYF. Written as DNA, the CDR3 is TGTGCCAGCTCACCAGGTGGAGCGGGAGAAGAGACCCAGTACTTC.

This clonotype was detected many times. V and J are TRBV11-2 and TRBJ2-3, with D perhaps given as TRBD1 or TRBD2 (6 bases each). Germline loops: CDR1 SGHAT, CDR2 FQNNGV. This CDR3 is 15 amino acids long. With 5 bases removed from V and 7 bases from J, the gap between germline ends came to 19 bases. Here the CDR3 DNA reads TGTGCCAGCAGCGCCCGGACAGCGGGCGTATATACGCAGTATTTT. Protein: CASSARTAGVYTQYF.